Listed below are T cell receptor beta chains from one sample, sequenced in a study of T cell repertoires in cytomegalovirus infection. Antigens for these TCRs are unknown. MiXCR was run by TCRdb on the reads, yielding one entry per CDR3 protein. This sample has some 940,000 distinct CDR3 sequences, with 31% found just once. The sample here was cultured CD8+ T cells from PBMCs, taken from culture after CMV antigen stimulation. Receptors originate from a human donor in good health (CMV status not recorded). Some clones in this sample may be carry-over from other donors' samples. The CDR3 runs from the conserved cysteine through the conserved F or W. D genes are given only for firm matches. Clone size appears in some rows only: once, few, many, or a class for an expanded clone.

DNA: TGTGCCAGCAGTTTACGAACCTGGACGCAGGAGGGCGGGGAGCTGTTTTTT
CDR3: CASSLRTWTQEGGELFF
V: TRBV27
D: NA
size: NA
J: TRBJ2-2

DNA: TGTGCCAGCAGCTCGGTAGGGAGCACCGGGGAGCTGTTTTTT
CDR3: CASSSVGSTGELFF
V: TRBV7-9
D: NA
size: many
J: TRBJ2-2

DNA: TGTGCCAGCAGTTACCCGTCGGAGAGGATACCTAATGAAAAACTGTTTTTT
CDR3: CASSYPSERIPNEKLFF
V: TRBV6-2/TRBV6-3
D: NA
size: NA
J: TRBJ1-4

DNA: TGTGCCAGCAGGGGGACTAGCGGACCCTACGAGCAGTACTTC
CDR3: CASRGTSGPYEQYF
V: TRBV2
D: TRBD2
size: few
J: TRBJ2-7

DNA: TGTGCCAGCAGTGCAGGACAGGGGTCCACTGAAGCTTTCTTT
CDR3: CASSAGQGSTEAFF
V: TRBV27
D: TRBD1
size: NA
J: TRBJ1-1

DNA: TGTGCCAGTAGTCTCGTCACGAGGTTTGGATATGGCTACACCTTC
CDR3: CASSLVTRFGYGYTF
V: TRBV19
D: NA
size: NA
J: TRBJ1-2

DNA: TGTGCCAGCAGTTTAGGGGACTTTGAGCAGTTCTTC
CDR3: CASSLGDFEQFF
V: TRBV12-3/TRBV12-4
D: NA
size: NA
J: TRBJ2-1

DNA: TGTGCCAGCAGCTTAGTCACGAACGACAATGAGCAGTTCTTC
CDR3: CASSLVTNDNEQFF
V: TRBV7-9
D: NA
size: NA
J: TRBJ2-1

DNA: TGTGCCAGCAGCCACCCCCGGGACAGAGCTAACTATGGCTACACCTTC
CDR3: CASSHPRDRANYGYTF
V: TRBV16
D: TRBD1
size: NA
J: TRBJ1-2

DNA: TGTGCCAGCAGCCCGAGAGGGGACAGGTCCTATGGCTACACCTTC
CDR3: CASSPRGDRSYGYTF
V: TRBV7-9
D: TRBD1
size: NA
J: TRBJ1-2

DNA: TGTGCCAGCACTAGCGGGGGCAGCACAGATACGCAGTATTTT
CDR3: CASTSGGSTDTQYF
V: TRBV9
D: TRBD2
size: once
J: TRBJ2-3

DNA: TGTGCTAGTGGTTTGGTAATACAGGGTGAAACCGGGGAGCTGTTTTTT
CDR3: CASGLVIQGETGELFF
V: TRBV12-5
D: NA
size: once
J: TRBJ2-2

DNA: TGTGCCAGCAGTCCACCAGGGGCTCTTGGCTACACCTTC
CDR3: CASSPPGALGYTF
V: TRBV27
D: NA
size: few
J: TRBJ1-2

DNA: TGTGCCAGCAGTGAAAATGGACAGTATCAGCCCCAGCATTTT
CDR3: CASSENGQYQPQHF
V: TRBV2
D: NA
size: few
J: TRBJ1-5

DNA: TGCGCCAGCAGTCATTGGTGGTACAGATACAATGAGCAGTTCTTC
CDR3: CASSHWWYRYNEQFF
V: TRBV23-1
D: NA
size: NA
J: TRBJ2-1

DNA: TGTGCCAGCAGCCCCGGGACTAGCGGAAGTCGCTACAATGAGCAGTTCTTC
CDR3: CASSPGTSGSRYNEQFF
V: TRBV7-3
D: TRBD2
size: many
J: TRBJ2-1

DNA: TGTGCCAGCAGCCCGGTGGCAGGCAGAGCACCCCTCCACTTT
CDR3: CASSPVAGRAPLHF
V: TRBV7-9
D: NA
size: few
J: TRBJ1-6

DNA: TGTGCCAGCAGTTCGCCTGGACTAGCGGGGGGGCCGGGAGATACGCAGTATTTT
CDR3: CASSSPGLAGGPGDTQYF
V: TRBV28
D: TRBD2
size: NA
J: TRBJ2-3

DNA: TGTGCCAGTCACCGGGACAGAAACACTGAAGCTTTCTTT
CDR3: CASHRDRNTEAFF
V: TRBV19
D: TRBD1
size: NA
J: TRBJ1-1

DNA: TGTGCCAGCAGTTTGAGTTCCACCGGGACAAGGGATGAAAAACTGTTTTTT
CDR3: CASSLSSTGTRDEKLFF
V: TRBV28
D: NA
size: NA
J: TRBJ1-4

DNA: TGCAGCGCCACCGGGACAGGTTCCAATGAGCAGTTCTTC
CDR3: CSATGTGSNEQFF
V: TRBV29-1
D: TRBD1
size: NA
J: TRBJ2-1

DNA: TGTGCCAGCAGCTTCGGGGGCAGGACTGAAGCTTTCTTT
CDR3: CASSFGGRTEAFF
V: TRBV12-3/TRBV12-4
D: NA
size: many
J: TRBJ1-1

DNA: TGTGTCAACAGCTTAGAAGGGCTAGCGGGGTTGAACACCGGGGAGCTGTTTTTT
CDR3: CVNSLEGLAGLNTGELFF
V: TRBV7-6
D: TRBD2
size: once
J: TRBJ2-2

DNA: TGTGCCAGCAGCCCCGGACGGAACTCCTACAATGAGCAGTTCTTC
CDR3: CASSPGRNSYNEQFF
V: TRBV7-6
D: NA
size: NA
J: TRBJ2-1

DNA: TGTGCCAGCAGCCCCAACCGGATAGATACGCAGTATTTT
CDR3: CASSPNRIDTQYF
V: TRBV7-9
D: NA
size: few
J: TRBJ2-3

DNA: TGTGCCGGTTATGGGGGGGAGGACTATGGCTACACCTTC
CDR3: CAGYGGEDYGYTF
V: TRBV6-6
D: NA
size: NA
J: TRBJ1-2

DNA: TGTGCTAGTGGTTTGGTCCTTCCTAGAGACGTAGCCAAAAACATTCAGTACTTC
CDR3: CASGLVLPRDVAKNIQYF
V: TRBV12-5
D: NA
size: once
J: TRBJ2-4

DNA: TGTGCCAGCAGTTACAGTTGGACTAGCGGAGCCAACTCCTACAATGAGCAGTTCTTC
CDR3: CASSYSWTSGANSYNEQFF
V: TRBV6-8
D: TRBD2
size: few
J: TRBJ2-1

DNA: TGTGCCAGCAGCTTTGCCCGTCTCGGGTCTGACGGGGCCAACGTCCTGACTTTC
CDR3: CASSFARLGSDGANVLTF
V: TRBV7-2
D: NA
size: many
J: TRBJ2-6

DNA: TGTGCCAGCAGTTTAACCCACTGGGATCAGCCCCAGCATTTT
CDR3: CASSLTHWDQPQHF
V: TRBV27
D: NA
size: NA
J: TRBJ1-5

DNA: TGCGCCAGCGCGGAAGGGGCCCTTAAAGATACGCAGTATTTT
CDR3: CASAEGALKDTQYF
V: TRBV10-2
D: NA
size: few
J: TRBJ2-3

DNA: TGTGCCAGCAGTTTAGGGATAGCGGGGGGACTGAACACCGGGGAGCTGTTTTTT
CDR3: CASSLGIAGGLNTGELFF
V: TRBV27
D: TRBD2
size: NA
J: TRBJ2-2

DNA: TGTGCCAGCAGCCAAGATGCGACTTACAATGAGCAGTTCTTC
CDR3: CASSQDATYNEQFF
V: TRBV3-1
D: NA
size: NA
J: TRBJ2-1

DNA: TGCAGTGCTCTTCACGCCGGGACAGGGGCGATTAACTATGGCTACACCTTC
CDR3: CSALHAGTGAINYGYTF
V: TRBV20-1
D: TRBD1
size: few
J: TRBJ1-2

DNA: TGTGCTAGCAGCCCTTTGTCTTGGGCTGAAGCTTTCTTT
CDR3: CASSPLSWAEAFF
V: TRBV7-7
D: NA
size: many
J: TRBJ1-1

DNA: TGCAGTGCTAGACCAGACGGGAGAATATCCAATTCACCCCTCCACTTT
CDR3: CSARPDGRISNSPLHF
V: TRBV20-1
D: NA
size: few
J: TRBJ1-6

DNA: TGTGCCAGCGGAACCGGGGGGACAGGCGAGCAGTACTTC
CDR3: CASGTGGTGEQYF
V: TRBV27
D: NA
size: NA
J: TRBJ2-7

DNA: TGTGCCAGCAGCTTCAATGGGGTTGAAGCTTTCTTT
CDR3: CASSFNGVEAFF
V: TRBV11-1
D: NA
size: few
J: TRBJ1-1

DNA: TGTGCCAGCAGTCCCCGGGGGGGGTGGATTTATGGCTACACCTTC
CDR3: CASSPRGGWIYGYTF
V: TRBV12-3/TRBV12-4
D: NA
size: many
J: TRBJ1-2

DNA: TGTGCCAGCAGTGATGCCGGGACTAGAGACGAGCAGTACTTC
CDR3: CASSDAGTRDEQYF
V: TRBV2
D: TRBD2
size: NA
J: TRBJ2-7

DNA: TGTGCCAGCACGTGGGCCTCTGGGGCCAACGTCCTGACTTTC
CDR3: CASTWASGANVLTF
V: TRBV2
D: NA
size: NA
J: TRBJ2-6

DNA: TGTGCCAGCAGCAAGAGAGGGCTAAATCAGCCCCAGCATTTT
CDR3: CASSKRGLNQPQHF
V: TRBV7-6
D: NA
size: many
J: TRBJ1-5

DNA: TGTGCCACCTCCGAGGGGGCTGAAGCTTTCTTT
CDR3: CATSEGAEAFF
V: TRBV6-2/TRBV6-3
D: NA
size: NA
J: TRBJ1-1

DNA: TGTGCCAGCACCCCAGGAACCTTCGAAGCTTTCTTT
CDR3: CASTPGTFEAFF
V: TRBV28
D: NA
size: few
J: TRBJ1-1

DNA: TGTGCCAGCAGCCCTTGGGGGACCCTTGGCAATCAGCCCCAGCATTTT
CDR3: CASSPWGTLGNQPQHF
V: TRBV7-2
D: NA
size: many
J: TRBJ1-5

DNA: TGTGCCAGCTTTGCGGGATATGGCTACACCTTC
CDR3: CASFAGYGYTF
V: TRBV19
D: NA
size: few
J: TRBJ1-2